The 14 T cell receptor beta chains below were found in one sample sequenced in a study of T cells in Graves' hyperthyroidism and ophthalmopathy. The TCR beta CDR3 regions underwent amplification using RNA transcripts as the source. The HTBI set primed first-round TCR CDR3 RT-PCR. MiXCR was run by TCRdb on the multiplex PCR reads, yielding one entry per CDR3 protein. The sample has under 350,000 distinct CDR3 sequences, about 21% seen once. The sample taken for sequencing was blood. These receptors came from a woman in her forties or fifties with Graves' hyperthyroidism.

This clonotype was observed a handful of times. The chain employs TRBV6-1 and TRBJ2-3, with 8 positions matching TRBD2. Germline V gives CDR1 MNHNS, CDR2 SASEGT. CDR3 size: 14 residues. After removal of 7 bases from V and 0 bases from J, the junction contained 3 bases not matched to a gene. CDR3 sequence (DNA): TGTGCCAGCACCTTAGCGGGAAGCACAGATACGCAGTATTTT. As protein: CASTLAGSTDTQYF.

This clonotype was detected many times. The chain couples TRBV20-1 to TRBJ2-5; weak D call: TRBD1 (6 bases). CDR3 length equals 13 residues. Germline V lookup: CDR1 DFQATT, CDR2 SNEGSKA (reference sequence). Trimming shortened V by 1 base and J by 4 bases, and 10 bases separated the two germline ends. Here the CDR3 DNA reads TGCAGTGCTAGAGGGCAGGGGCGAGAGACCCAGTACTTC. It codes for CSARGQGRETQYF.

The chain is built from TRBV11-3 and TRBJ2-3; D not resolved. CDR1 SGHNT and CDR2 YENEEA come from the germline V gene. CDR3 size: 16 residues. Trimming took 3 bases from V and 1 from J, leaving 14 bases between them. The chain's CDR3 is CASSFGLEIRTDTQYF. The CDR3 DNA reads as TGTGCCAGCAGCTTCGGTTTGGAGATACGCACAGATACGCAGTATTTT.

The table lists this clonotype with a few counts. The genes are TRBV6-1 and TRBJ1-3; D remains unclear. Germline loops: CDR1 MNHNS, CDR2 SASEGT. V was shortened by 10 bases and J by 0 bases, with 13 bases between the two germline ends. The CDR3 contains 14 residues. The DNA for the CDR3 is TGTGCCATTAGGAACACCGACTCTGGAAACACCATATATTTT. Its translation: CAIRNTDSGNTIYF.

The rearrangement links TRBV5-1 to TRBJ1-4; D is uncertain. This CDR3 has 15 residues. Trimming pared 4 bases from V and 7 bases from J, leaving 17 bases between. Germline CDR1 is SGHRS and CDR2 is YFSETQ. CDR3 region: CASSLGSMSGEKLFF. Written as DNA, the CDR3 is TGCGCCAGCAGCCTCGGGTCCATGAGCGGTGAAAAACTGTTTTTT.

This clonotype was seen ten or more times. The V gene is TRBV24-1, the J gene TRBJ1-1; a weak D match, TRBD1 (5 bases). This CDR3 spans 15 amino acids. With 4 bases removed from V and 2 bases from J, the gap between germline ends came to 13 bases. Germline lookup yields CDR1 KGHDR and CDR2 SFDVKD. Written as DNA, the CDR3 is TGTGCCACCAGTGACACCCGGGGGGAAAACACTGAAGCTTTCTTT. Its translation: CATSDTRGENTEAFF.

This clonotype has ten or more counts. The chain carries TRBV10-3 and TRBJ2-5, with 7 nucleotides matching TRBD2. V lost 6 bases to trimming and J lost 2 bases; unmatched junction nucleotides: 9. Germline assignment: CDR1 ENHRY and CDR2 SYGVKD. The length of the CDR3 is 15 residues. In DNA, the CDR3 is TGTGCCATCAGGGGAGGGGCGGGAACACAAGAGACCCAGTACTTC. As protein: CAIRGGAGTQETQYF.

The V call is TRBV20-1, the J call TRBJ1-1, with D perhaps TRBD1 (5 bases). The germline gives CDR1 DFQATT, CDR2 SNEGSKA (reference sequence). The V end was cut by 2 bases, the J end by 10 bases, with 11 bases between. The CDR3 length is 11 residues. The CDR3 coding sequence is TGCAGTGCTAGACCTGGGACCGGAGCTTTCTTT. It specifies CSARPGTGAFF.

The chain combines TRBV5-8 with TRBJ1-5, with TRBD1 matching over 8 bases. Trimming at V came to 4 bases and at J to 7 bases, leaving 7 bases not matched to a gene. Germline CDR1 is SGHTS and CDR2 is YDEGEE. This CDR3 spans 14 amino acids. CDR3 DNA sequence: TGTGCCAGCAGCCACAGGGGGGAGGGACAGCCCCAGCATTTT. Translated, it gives CASSHRGEGQPQHF.

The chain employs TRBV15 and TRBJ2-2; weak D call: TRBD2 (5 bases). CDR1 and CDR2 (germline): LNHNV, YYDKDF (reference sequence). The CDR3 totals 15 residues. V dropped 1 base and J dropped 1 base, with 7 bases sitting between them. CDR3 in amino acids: CATSRAGMNTGELFF. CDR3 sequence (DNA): TGTGCCACCAGCAGAGCGGGAATGAACACCGGGGAGCTGTTTTTT.

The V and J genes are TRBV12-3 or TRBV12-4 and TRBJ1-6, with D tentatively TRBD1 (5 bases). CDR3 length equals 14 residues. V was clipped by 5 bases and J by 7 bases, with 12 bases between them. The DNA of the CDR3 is TGTGCCAGCAGTGGGACGGTGGGGAATTCACCCCTCCACTTT. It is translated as CASSGTVGNSPLHF.

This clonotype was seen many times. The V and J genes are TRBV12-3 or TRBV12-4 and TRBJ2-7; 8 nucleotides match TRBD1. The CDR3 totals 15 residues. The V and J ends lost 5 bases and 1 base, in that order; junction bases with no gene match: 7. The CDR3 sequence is CASSADRVRSYEQYF. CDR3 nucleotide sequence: TGTGCCAGCAGTGCGGACAGGGTAAGGTCCTACGAGCAGTACTTC.

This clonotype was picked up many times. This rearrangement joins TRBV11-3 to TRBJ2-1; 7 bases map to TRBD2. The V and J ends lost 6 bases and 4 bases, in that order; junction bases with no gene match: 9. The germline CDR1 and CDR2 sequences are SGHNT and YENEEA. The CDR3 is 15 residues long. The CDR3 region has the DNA TGTGCCAGCAGAAACCGGGACTACGTATACAATGAGCAGTTCTTC. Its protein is CASRNRDYVYNEQFF.

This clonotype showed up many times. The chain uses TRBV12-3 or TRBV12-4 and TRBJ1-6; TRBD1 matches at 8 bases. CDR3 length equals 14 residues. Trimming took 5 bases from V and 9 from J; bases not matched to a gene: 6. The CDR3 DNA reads TGTGCCAGCAGTCGGACAGGGTCGGCTTCACCCCTCCACTTT. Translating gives CASSRTGSASPLHF.